Reported below is one TCR beta chain. Antigen specificity is unknown. Samples were assayed with immunoSEQ v3.0 at survey level. TCRdb's copy holds only in-frame clones and misses some; the assay was immunoSEQ multiplex PCR. The repertoire consists of 25,000 to 35,000 clones, with around 97% occurring once and the leading ten covering approximately 2.9%. These data are taken from a study of long-term antiretroviral therapy in people with HIV. Every donor had one or more pre-ART and two or more post-ART PBMC samples. Unmatched junction bases numbered 7, after V lost 3 bases and J lost 1 base. CDR3 size: 15 residues. CDR1 SGDLS and CDR2 YYNGEE come from the germline V gene. Study-wide results and limits: The study collected no data on ART adherence, viral resistance or therapy changes. Post-ART samples showed increased diversity that remained below transplant donor control levels.

The rearrangement uses TRBV9 and TRBJ2-7; 7 nucleotides line up with TRBD1. This TCR derives from a man aged 25 to 45 with HIV. Sample: unsorted PBMCs, taken 6.9 years after starting antiretroviral therapy. The CDR3 loop reads CASSDQTGFSYEQYF. CDR3 nucleotide sequence: TGTGCCAGCAGCGACCAGACAGGGTTTTCCTACGAGCAGTACTTC.